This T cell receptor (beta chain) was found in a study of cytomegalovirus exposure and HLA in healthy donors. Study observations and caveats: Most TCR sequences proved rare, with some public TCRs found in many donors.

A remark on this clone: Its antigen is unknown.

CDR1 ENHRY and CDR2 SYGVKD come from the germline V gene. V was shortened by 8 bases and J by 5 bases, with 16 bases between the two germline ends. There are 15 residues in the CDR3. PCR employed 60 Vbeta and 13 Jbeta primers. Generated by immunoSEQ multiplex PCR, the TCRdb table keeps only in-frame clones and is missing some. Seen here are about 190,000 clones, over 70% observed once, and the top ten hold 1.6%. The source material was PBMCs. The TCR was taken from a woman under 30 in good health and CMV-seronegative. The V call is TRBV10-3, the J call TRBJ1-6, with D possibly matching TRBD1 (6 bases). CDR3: CAICPGQPDNSPLHF. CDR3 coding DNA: TGTGCCATCTGTCCAGGACAGCCTGATAATTCACCCCTCCACTTT.